The 18 T cell receptor beta chains below all came from one sample that was sequenced in a study of shared clonotypes between healthy human individuals. The assay was immunoSEQ multiplex PCR, and TCRdb's table has in-frame clones only and misses some. The sample has around 940,000 clones, over 75% seen once. The sample was memory CD4+ T cells sorted from blood. Noted subset: CD45RA-negative fraction. Receptor source: a man between 18 and 29 years old in good health.

This clone was detected only a few times. This sample also contains other DNA sequences that code for the same CDR3. The chain uses TRBV4-1 and TRBJ2-2; maybe TRBD2 (5 bases). The CDR3 is 14 residues long. CDR1 and CDR2 (germline): MGHRA, YSYEKL. V was shortened by 4 bases and J by 1 base, with 7 bases between the two germline ends. CDR3 in DNA: TGCGCCAGCAGCCGGGCGGGGAACACCGGGGAGCTGTTTTTT. Amino acids: CASSRAGNTGELFF.

The V and J genes are TRBV7-9 and TRBJ1-2; D uncertain. V gave up 1 base and J gave up 6 bases, with 6 bases separating them. This CDR3 has 12 residues. CDR1 is SEHNR and CDR2 is FQNEAQ in the germline V gene (reference sequence). The DNA for the CDR3 is TGTGCCAGCAGCTTAGTGCGGGATGGCTACACCTTC. It yields the protein CASSLVRDGYTF. The full variable domain, with the rest looked up from reference TRBV7-9 and TRBJ1-2, is DTGVSQNPRHKITKRGQNVTFRCDPISEHNRLYWYRQTLGQGPEFLTYFQNEAQLEKSRLLSDRFSAERPKGSFSTLEIQRTEQGDSAMYLCASSLVRDGYTFGSGTRLTVV.

The chain employs TRBV30 and TRBJ2-3, with 15 bases matching TRBD2. This CDR3 contains 16 residues. Germline V gene data show CDR1 as GTSNPN and CDR2 as SVGIG (reference sequence). V shed 7 bases and J 3 bases; nucleotides not matched to a gene: 8. The CDR3 nucleotides read TGTGCCTCCGGGACTAGCGGGGGGAGAGCAACAGATACGCAGTATTTT. It encodes CASGTSGGRATDTQYF. Full variable domain (rest looked up from reference TRBV30 and TRBJ2-3): SQTIHQWPATLVQPVGSPLSLECTVEGTSNPNLYWYRQAAGRGLQLLFYSVGIGQISSEVPQNLSASRPQDRQFILSSKKLLLSDSGFYLCASGTSGGRATDTQYFGPGTRLTVL.

This clone was picked up many times. The chain couples TRBV28 to TRBJ1-2; no reliable D call. CDR1 and CDR2 from the germline V gene are MDHEN and SYDVKM. The CDR3 sequence is 13 residues long. With 4 bases removed from V and 8 bases from J, the gap between germline ends came to 14 bases. CDR3 sequence: CASSSPQSMGYTF. The CDR3 nucleotides are TGTGCCAGCAGTTCCCCCCAATCGATGGGCTACACCTTC.

The rearrangement uses TRBV6-6 and TRBJ1-3; no definite D call. Germline V gives CDR1 MNHNY, CDR2 SVGAGI (reference sequence). The length of the CDR3 is 14 residues. V shed 8 bases and J shed 4 bases, with 15 bases lying between them. The CDR3 sequence is CASFKEGAGNTIYF. In DNA, the CDR3 is TGTGCCAGCTTCAAGGAGGGAGCAGGAAACACCATATATTTT.

The rearrangement links TRBV7-2 to TRBJ2-5; D is perhaps TRBD1 (7 bases). Per the germline V gene, CDR1 is SGHTA and CDR2 is FQGNSA. This CDR3 comprises 15 residues. V lost 1 base, J lost 7 bases, and 16 bases lay in between. DNA for the CDR3: TGTGCCAGCAGCTTAGGTGGAGGGGGCTATGTGACCCAGTACTTC. Translated: CASSLGGGGYVTQYF.

This clone was counted a few times. The J gene is TRBJ1-6, the V gene TRBV27; 10 bases align to TRBD1. The CDR3 is 14 amino acids. Germline V gene data show CDR1 as MNHEY and CDR2 as SMNVEV (reference sequence). V shed 6 bases and J 9 bases; nucleotides not matched to a gene: 5. The CDR3, as DNA: TGTGCCAGCAGCCTAGGGACAGGGGTTTCACCCCTCCACTTT. Protein product: CASSLGTGVSPLHF.

V and J are TRBV5-1 and TRBJ1-2; D remains ambiguous. Trimming took 0 bases from V and 5 from J, leaving 11 bases between them. Per the germline V gene, CDR1 is SGHRS and CDR2 is YFSETQ. CDR3 size: 14 residues. CDR3 DNA sequence: TGCGCCAGCAGCTTGGGAACGGAGCAATATGGCTACACCTTC. Its translation is CASSLGTEQYGYTF.

The gene calls are TRBV28 and TRBJ2-1, with D maybe TRBD1 (6 bases). Trimming shortened V by 6 bases and J by 1 base, and 16 bases separated the two germline ends. The CDR3 has 16 amino acids. The germline CDR1 and CDR2 sequences are MDHEN and SYDVKM. CDR3 sequence: CASSPLGRGSYNEQFF. The CDR3 nucleotides are TGTGCCAGCAGCCCCCTGGGCAGGGGATCCTACAATGAGCAGTTCTTC.

This clone occurred once. The chain combines TRBV14 with TRBJ2-2; tentative D call: TRBD1 (6 bases). Germline lookup yields CDR1 SGHDN and CDR2 FVKESK. There are 16 residues in the CDR3. Trimming took 5 bases from V and 3 from J, leaving 16 bases between them. CDR3 in DNA: TGTGCCAGCAGCTCATGGACAGTATCCGACACCGGGGAGCTGTTTTTT. Translating it yields CASSSWTVSDTGELFF.

The V gene is TRBV5-1, the J gene TRBJ2-7; D tentatively fits TRBD1 or TRBD2 (5 bases each). Between the trimmed V and J ends, which lost 4 bases and 0 bases, there was a span of 14 bases. Germline assignment: CDR1 SGHRS and CDR2 YFSETQ. The CDR3 spans 15 residues. The chain's CDR3 is CASSGGRSSSYEQYF. The CDR3 nucleotides read TGCGCCAGCAGCGGGGGACGGTCGAGCTCCTACGAGCAGTACTTC.

This clone was detected only once. The rearrangement uses TRBV7-2 and TRBJ2-5, with 10 positions matching TRBD2. The V and J ends lost 4 bases and 5 bases, in that order; junction bases with no gene match: 4. Germline V lookup: CDR1 SGHTA, CDR2 FQGNSA. The CDR3 loop spans 14 amino acids. The CDR3 sequence: CASSSSGGRETQYF. The CDR3 nucleotides are TGTGCCAGCAGCTCTAGCGGGGGACGGGAGACCCAGTACTTC.

V gene TRBV4-1 combines with J gene TRBJ1-6, with D tentatively TRBD1 (5 bases). The germline V and J ends were trimmed by 4 bases and 5 bases, with 9 bases remaining between them. The CDR3 is made up of 14 amino acids. Germline V lookup: CDR1 MGHRA, CDR2 YSYEKL. The CDR3 region is CASSPGRDNSPLHF. CDR3 sequence (DNA): TGCGCCAGCAGCCCGGGACGGGATAATTCACCCCTCCACTTT.

V is TRBV2 and J is TRBJ1-1; D gene ambiguous. Germline V gene lookup returns CDR1 SNHLY and CDR2 FYNNEI. Trimming stripped 7 bases from V and 1 base from J, with 13 bases between. CDR3 size: 14 residues. The CDR3 DNA reads TGTGCCAGCACGAATCGAGGCGGGAACACTGAAGCTTTCTTT. It yields the protein CASTNRGGNTEAFF.

As concerns this clone: The sample holds other DNA sequences that translate to the same CDR3. The J gene is TRBJ2-5, the V gene TRBV18, with D unclear. Per the germline V gene, CDR1 is KGHSH and CDR2 is LQKENI. This CDR3 comprises 12 residues. Trimming shortened V by 6 bases and J by 2 bases, and 7 bases separated the two germline ends. CDR3 sequence reads: CASSPQQETQYF. Here the CDR3 DNA reads TGTGCCAGCTCCCCCCAACAAGAGACCCAGTACTTC.

The chain uses TRBV5-1 and TRBJ2-5; 9 positions match TRBD2. V was pared by 4 bases and J by 4 bases, with 5 bases of the junction left unmatched. CDR3 length: 14 residues. CDR1 SGHRS and CDR2 YFSETQ come from the germline V gene. Here the CDR3 DNA reads TGCGCCAGCAGCGCGGGGACTAGCAGAGAGACCCAGTACTTC. Translation gives CASSAGTSRETQYF. The full variable domain, completed using reference TRBV5-1 and TRBJ2-5, is KAGVTQTPRYLIKTRGQQVTLSCSPISGHRSVSWYQQTPGQGLQFLFEYFSETQRNKGNFPGRFSGRQFSNSRSEMNVSTLELGDSALYLCASSAGTSRETQYFGPGTRLLVL.

This chain connects TRBV29-1 to TRBJ2-1; D is ambiguous. In germline, CDR1 is SQVTM, CDR2 ANQGSEA. This CDR3 contains 11 residues. V lost 3 bases and J 9 bases, leaving 9 bases between the germline ends. The DNA of the CDR3 is TGCAGCGTTGACCCAGTTTCTGAGCAGTTCTTC. Its protein product is CSVDPVSEQFF.

The chain employs TRBV5-1 and TRBJ2-3, with 10 bases matching TRBD2. The CDR3 extends over 16 amino acids. The V segment lost 4 bases and the J segment 2 bases; nucleotides outside the gene matches: 7. Germline CDR1 reads SGHRS; CDR2 reads YFSETQ. CDR3 DNA: TGCGCCAGCAGCATCGGACTAGCGGAGACCACAGATACGCAGTATTTT. This gives the protein CASSIGLAETTDTQYF.